Each of the 9 T cell receptor beta chains below was sequenced from the same sample in a study of blood T cell repertoires in COVID-19. Profiled with immunoSEQ multiplex PCR; TCRdb holds only in-frame clones, not every one. Among about 160,000 clones listed, roughly 79% were seen once. Material: peripheral blood. These receptors all come from a woman older than 75 with acute or convalescent COVID-19.

The chain has TRBV6-6 and TRBJ1-1, with D perhaps TRBD1 (5 bases). V was clipped by 5 bases and J by 3 bases, with 19 bases between them. This CDR3 has 16 residues. The germline CDR1 and CDR2 sequences are MNHNY and SVGAGI (reference sequence). The CDR3 loop is CASSPTRGHKDTEAFF. CDR3 nucleotides: TGTGCCAGCAGTCCTACAAGGGGTCATAAGGACACTGAAGCTTTCTTT.

The V and J genes are TRBV3-1 (or the pseudogene TRBV3-2) and TRBJ2-7; the match to TRBD2 covers 8 bases. The CDR3 runs to 16 residues. The germline V gene encodes CDR1 LGHDT and CDR2 YNNKEL (reference sequence). Unmatched junction bases numbered 10, after V lost 4 bases and J lost 2 bases. The CDR3 spells CASSPHRGTRTYEQYF. DNA for the CDR3: TGTGCCAGCAGCCCCCATCGGGGGACTAGGACCTACGAGCAGTACTTC.

This sequence joins TRBV7-9 and TRBJ2-1, with TRBD2 matching over 7 bases. The CDR3 spans 19 residues. Germline CDR1 and CDR2: SEHNR and FQNEAQ (reference sequence). V trimming: 2 bases; J trimming: 0 bases; junction bases outside the gene matches: 13. CDR3 sequence: CASSLTGAGSWSSYNEQFF. CDR3 coding DNA: TGTGCCAGCAGCTTAACCGGAGCGGGGAGCTGGAGCTCCTACAATGAGCAGTTCTTC. Based on the CDR3 plus reference TRBV7-9 and TRBJ2-1, the full variable domain is DTGVSQNPRHKITKRGQNVTFRCDPISEHNRLYWYRQTLGQGPEFLTYFQNEAQLEKSRLLSDRFSAERPKGSFSTLEIQRTEQGDSAMYLCASSLTGAGSWSSYNEQFFGPGTRLTVL.

The gene calls are TRBV6-1 and TRBJ1-5; no firm D call. The germline CDR1 and CDR2 sequences are MNHNS and SASEGT. Trimming removed 1 base from V and 11 bases from J, with 18 bases in between. The CDR3 length is 15 residues. The CDR3: CASSEGHGLVSAQHF. The DNA for the CDR3 is TGTGCCAGCAGTGAAGGGCATGGGCTTGTGTCAGCCCAGCATTTT.

This chain connects TRBV29-1 to TRBJ2-7, with a tentative D call TRBD2 (6 bases). CDR1 and CDR2 (germline): SQVTM, ANQGSEA. The CDR3 has 11 residues. V was shortened by 4 bases and J by 7 bases, with 11 bases between the two germline ends. CDR3 in amino acids: CSVVVAGEQYF. CDR3 nucleotides: TGCAGCGTTGTAGTCGCGGGAGAGCAGTACTTC.

CDR3 bases: TGTGCCAGCAAGCTATCGGCGGCTAACTATGGCTACACCTTC. Translation gives CASKLSAANYGYTF. This sequence joins TRBV27 and TRBJ1-2; D gene unclear. The germline V gene has CDR1 MNHEY and CDR2 SMNVEV (reference sequence). This CDR3 contains 14 residues. Trimming shortened V by 7 bases and J by 0 bases, and 12 bases separated the two germline ends.

The chain carries TRBV27 and TRBJ1-2, with 9 bases lining up with TRBD1. CDR1 and CDR2 (germline): MNHEY, SMNVEV (reference sequence). Trimming at V came to 3 bases and at J to 3 bases, leaving 5 bases not matched to a gene. This CDR3 has 15 residues. The CDR3 bases are TGTGCCAGCAGTTTTACAGGGGGCGGATACTATGGCTACACCTTC. Translating it yields CASSFTGGGYYGYTF.

The rearrangement links TRBV2 to TRBJ2-3; possibly TRBD1 for D (6 bases). V was clipped by 6 bases and J by 0 bases, with 25 bases between them. CDR1 and CDR2 (germline): SNHLY, FYNNEI. The CDR3 consists of 19 residues. The CDR3: CASSENYDNRVESTDTQYF. The CDR3 nucleotides read TGTGCCAGCAGCGAGAATTACGATAACAGGGTTGAAAGCACAGATACGCAGTATTTT.

CDR3 in DNA: TGTGCCAGCAGCCGCGGACAGGGCCTCACAGATACGCAGTATTTT. The encoded protein is CASSRGQGLTDTQYF. V gene TRBV16 combines with J gene TRBJ2-3; 8 positions match TRBD1. The CDR3 has 15 residues. Unmatched junction bases numbered 5, after V lost 4 bases and J lost 2 bases. The germline CDR1 and CDR2 sequences are KGHSY and FQNENV.